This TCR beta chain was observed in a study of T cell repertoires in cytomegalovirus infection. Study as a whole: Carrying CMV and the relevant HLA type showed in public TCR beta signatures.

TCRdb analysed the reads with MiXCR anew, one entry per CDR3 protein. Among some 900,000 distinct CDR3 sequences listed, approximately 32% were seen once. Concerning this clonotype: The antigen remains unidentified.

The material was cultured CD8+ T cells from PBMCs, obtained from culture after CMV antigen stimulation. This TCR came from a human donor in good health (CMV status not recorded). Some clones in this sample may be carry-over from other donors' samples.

The CDR3 coding sequence is TGTGCCAGCGGACACTTCCTCTACACAGATACGCAGTATTTT. Protein sequence: CASGHFLYTDTQYF. V gene TRBV27 combines with J gene TRBJ2-3; a possible D gene is TRBD1 (5 bases). V lost 8 bases and J 2 bases, leaving 14 bases between the germline ends. CDR3 size: 14 residues. Germline V gene data show CDR1 as MNHEY and CDR2 as SMNVEV (reference sequence).